This T cell receptor beta chain was obtained from a study of control samples from healthy donors and cancer patients. Method: immunoSEQ multiplex PCR; TCRdb's copy keeps in-frame clones and lacks some. Counted here are around 96,000 clones, approximately 95% occurring once; the ten biggest clones make up approximately 7.9%. This CDR3 contains 14 residues. Unmatched junction bases numbered 5, after V lost 6 bases and J lost 6 bases. Germline V gene lookup returns CDR1 MRHNA and CDR2 SNTAGT. Sequencing was carried out using blood. The chain is built from TRBV6-4 and TRBJ2-1, with 10 bases fitting TRBD2. This clonotype was sampled from a man aged 18 to 29 in good health. The CDR3 sequence: CASSLAGERNEQFF. In DNA, the CDR3 is TGTGCCAGCAGCCTAGCGGGGGAGCGCAATGAGCAGTTCTTC.